This paragraph covers one TCR beta chain sequence. What it binds is unknown. From germline, CDR1 is SGHRS and CDR2 YFSETQ. V gave up 0 bases and J gave up 3 bases; unmatched junction bases: 6. The CDR3 spans 16 residues. This was the immunoSEQ v3 assay. Survey-level samples got 2 million or so read pairs; deep-level samples got roughly 4.5-6 million. The assay was immunoSEQ multiplex PCR, and TCRdb's table has in-frame clones only and misses some. The sample comprises around 100,000 clones, around three fifths of which are singletons, and 9.5% to 13% rests with the top ten. As to time point: pre-treatment sample, taken before nivolumab and TIL therapy. Pleural nodules or supraclavicular lymph nodes made up most of the excised metastases sampled. The data were obtained in a study of TIL therapy for anti-PD-1-resistant metastatic lung cancer. Study-wide results and caveats: Patients were highly selected, enriched for treatment-naive, never-smoker and oncogene-addicted cases.

The genes are TRBV5-1 and TRBJ1-3, with 7 bases aligning to TRBD1. Specimen: tumor tissue, collected at baseline. This receptor was identified in a person between 25 and 80 years old with non-small cell lung cancer. CDR3 bases: TGCGCCAGCAGCTTGGATAACAGGGGCTATGGAAACACCATATATTTT. Protein: CASSLDNRGYGNTIYF.